The clone carrying this T cell receptor beta chain has at least ten counts. Its antigen is as yet unknown. Amplified regions were TCR beta CDR3 sequences from RNA transcripts. Primed by the HTBI set, a first-round RT-PCR was run on the TCR CDR3. TCRdb itself ran the multiplex PCR reads through MiXCR, one entry per CDR3 protein. The table includes fewer than 250,000 distinct CDR3 sequences, 15% to 20% detected once. This sample is drawn from a study of T cells in Graves' hyperthyroidism and ophthalmopathy. Overall study context: Blood from the periphery was taken at initial diagnosis, before any treatment.

Study outcomes and limitations: Ophthalmopathy was separated from stable hyperthyroidism by a 13 V-J model.

Exclusion criteria comprised uncontrolled infection, other autoimmune disease, pregnancy or lactation. The diagnostic basis comprised clinical symptoms, serum thyroxine and TRAb, thyroid ultrasound and orbital computed tomography. With 5 bases removed from V and 9 bases from J, the gap between germline ends came to 8 bases. Germline values: CDR1 SGHNT, CDR2 YENEEA. The CDR3 runs 11 residues. This clonotype was obtained from a woman in her late teens or twenties with Graves' ophthalmopathy. The V and J genes are TRBV11-3 and TRBJ2-1; D ambiguous. Sequenced sample: blood. CDR3 DNA sequence: TGTGCCAGCAGCGGCCTTCGTGAGCAGTTCTTC. This gives the protein CASSGLREQFF.